A single sample gave rise to the 15 T cell receptor beta chains below, sequenced in a study of T cell responses to AZD1222 COVID-19 vaccine. Measured with immunoSEQ multiplex PCR; TCRdb has only the in-frame clones, and not every one. The sample has some 97,000 clones; roughly 91% are singletons. The source was peripheral blood, collected on day 0 of AZD1222 vaccination. These receptors all stem from an adult in good health.

The rearrangement links TRBV27 to TRBJ2-3; TRBD2 might be the D (5 bases). Per germline, CDR1 MNHEY and CDR2 SMNVEV (reference sequence). The V end was cut by 6 bases, the J end by 3 bases, with 13 bases between. The CDR3 runs 14 residues. The CDR3 sequence: CASRLEGRTDTQYF. The CDR3 DNA sequence: TGTGCCAGCAGACTAGAAGGTCGGACAGATACGCAGTATTTT.

This rearrangement joins TRBV3-1 (or the pseudogene TRBV3-2) to TRBJ1-4, with D perhaps matching TRBD1 (6 bases). V dropped 4 bases and J dropped 7 bases, with 16 bases sitting between them. CDR1 and CDR2 (germline): LGHDT, YNNKEL (reference sequence). The CDR3 is 15 amino acids. CDR3 in DNA: TGTGCCAGCAGCCCGAATGGGGGGGCTGGTGAAAAACTGTTTTTT. This sequence encodes CASSPNGGAGEKLFF.

J is TRBJ2-3 and V is TRBV7-9; no reliable D call. V shed 1 base and J shed 2 bases, with 7 bases lying between them. This CDR3 spans 14 amino acids. Germline CDR1 SEHNR, CDR2 FQNEAQ (reference sequence). The CDR3 here is CASSLGLSTDTQYF. For the CDR3, the DNA is TGTGCCAGCAGCTTAGGGCTATCCACAGATACGCAGTATTTT.

This clone was seen only once. The genes are TRBV7-2 and TRBJ1-6; D call uncertain. The CDR3 contains 15 residues. The germline V and J ends were trimmed by 7 bases and 0 bases, with 10 bases remaining between them. Germline assignment: CDR1 SGHTA and CDR2 FQGNSA. CDR3 region: CASKNPSSYNSPLHF. DNA for the CDR3: TGTGCCAGCAAGAACCCGAGCTCCTATAATTCACCCCTCCACTTT.

The CDR3 nucleotides read TGTGCCAGTCACGGGACAGGGCCCACCGGGGAGCTGTTTTTT. Amino acids: CASHGTGPTGELFF. The V and J genes are TRBV6-5 and TRBJ2-2; 9 bases agree with TRBD1. CDR1 is MNHEY, CDR2 SVGAGI, per germline. The CDR3 has 14 residues. Trimming at V came to 9 bases and at J to 4 bases, leaving 6 bases not matched to a gene.

The chain carries TRBV7-9 and TRBJ1-1; TRBD1 is a possible D gene (5 bases). The germline gives CDR1 SEHNR, CDR2 FQNEAQ (reference sequence). Trimming left V 5 bases short and J 1 base short, with 11 bases between. The CDR3 covers 14 residues. In DNA form, the CDR3 reads TGTGCCAGCAGCGTCGACAGCCCGAACACTGAAGCTTTCTTT. It codes for CASSVDSPNTEAFF.

This clone was observed a single time. The CDR3 nucleotides read TGCGCCAGCAGCTTGATGGGACAGGGGGACACTGAAGCTTTCTTT. The encoded protein is CASSLMGQGDTEAFF. The chain joins TRBV5-1 to TRBJ1-1, with 11 bases identical to TRBD1. Germline CDR1 and CDR2: SGHRS and YFSETQ. The CDR3 is 15 residues long. Germline trimming cut 1 base from V and 3 bases from J; bases unmatched to any gene: 2.

The rearrangement uses TRBV9 and TRBJ1-1; 8 bases map to TRBD1. V trimming: 3 bases; J trimming: 3 bases; junction bases outside the gene matches: 7. The CDR3 extends over 15 amino acids. Germline V gene data show CDR1 as SGDLS and CDR2 as YYNGEE. CDR3 DNA: TGTGCCAGCAGCGGGACAGGGACCATCGACACTGAAGCTTTCTTT. It translates to CASSGTGTIDTEAFF.

The rearrangement uses TRBV7-9 and TRBJ1-5; D is uncertain. CDR3 length: 12 amino acids. The V gene lost 2 bases and the J gene lost 9 bases, with 8 bases spanning the gap. Germline V CDR1 and CDR2: SEHNR, FQNEAQ (reference sequence). CDR3 sequence: CASSLTEGPQHF. The DNA of the CDR3 is TGTGCCAGCAGCTTAACGGAAGGGCCCCAGCATTTT.

This clone was counted between two and nine times. The chain joins TRBV27 to TRBJ1-5; D is possibly TRBD1 (6 bases). The length of the CDR3 is 15 residues. With 5 bases removed from V and 4 bases from J, the gap between germline ends came to 15 bases. Germline-derived CDR1 and CDR2 are MNHEY and SMNVEV (reference sequence). Here the CDR3 DNA reads TGTGCCAGCAGTCTAGTCGGGACACAGAATCAGCCCCAGCATTTT. This encodes CASSLVGTQNQPQHF.

The chain employs TRBV6-6 and TRBJ1-5, with D perhaps TRBD1 (5 bases). Looked up from germline, CDR1 is MNHNY and CDR2 is SVGAGI (reference sequence). The CDR3 is made up of 13 amino acids. V dropped 6 bases and J dropped 7 bases, with 13 bases sitting between them. In DNA form, the CDR3 reads TGTGCCAGCAGGGAAGACAGCGGGCAGCCCCAGCATTTT. Its protein product is CASREDSGQPQHF.

J is TRBJ2-2 and V is TRBV11-1, with TRBD1 matching 7 bases. Per the germline V gene, CDR1 is SGHAT and CDR2 is FQDESV (reference sequence). CDR3 length equals 15 residues. V lost 1 base and J lost 3; bases outside the gene matches: 2. The CDR3 DNA reads as TGTGCCAGCAGCTTAGAAGGGGGCCACACCGGGGAGCTGTTTTTT. Its translation: CASSLEGGHTGELFF.

The chain employs TRBV5-8 and TRBJ1-5; maybe TRBD1 (6 bases). Trimming took off 4 bases at V and 10 bases at J, with 21 bases between the two ends. This CDR3 has 15 residues. Germline V gives CDR1 SGHTS, CDR2 YDEGEE. The chain's CDR3 is CASSIGQLRAPPQHF. The CDR3 nucleotides read TGTGCCAGCAGCATTGGACAGCTACGAGCCCCACCCCAGCATTTT.

The V call is TRBV6-1, the J call TRBJ2-3, with 8 bases identical to TRBD2. CDR1 is MNHNS, CDR2 SASEGT, per germline. This CDR3 has 15 amino acids. Trimming removed 1 base from V and 7 bases from J; junction bases left unmatched: 7. Here the CDR3 reads CASSEGGGPGYTQYF. CDR3 sequence (DNA): TGTGCCAGCAGTGAAGGCGGGGGGCCAGGGTATACGCAGTATTTT.

The V and J genes are TRBV9 and TRBJ1-3, with D possibly matching TRBD1 (6 bases). V shed 4 bases and J shed 0 bases, with 17 bases lying between them. CDR1 is SGDLS, CDR2 YYNGEE, per germline. The CDR3 is 17 amino acids. CDR3 amino acids: CASSLQPDSLSGNTIYF. In nucleotides, the CDR3 is TGTGCCAGCAGCCTTCAGCCGGACAGCCTCTCTGGAAACACCATATATTTT.